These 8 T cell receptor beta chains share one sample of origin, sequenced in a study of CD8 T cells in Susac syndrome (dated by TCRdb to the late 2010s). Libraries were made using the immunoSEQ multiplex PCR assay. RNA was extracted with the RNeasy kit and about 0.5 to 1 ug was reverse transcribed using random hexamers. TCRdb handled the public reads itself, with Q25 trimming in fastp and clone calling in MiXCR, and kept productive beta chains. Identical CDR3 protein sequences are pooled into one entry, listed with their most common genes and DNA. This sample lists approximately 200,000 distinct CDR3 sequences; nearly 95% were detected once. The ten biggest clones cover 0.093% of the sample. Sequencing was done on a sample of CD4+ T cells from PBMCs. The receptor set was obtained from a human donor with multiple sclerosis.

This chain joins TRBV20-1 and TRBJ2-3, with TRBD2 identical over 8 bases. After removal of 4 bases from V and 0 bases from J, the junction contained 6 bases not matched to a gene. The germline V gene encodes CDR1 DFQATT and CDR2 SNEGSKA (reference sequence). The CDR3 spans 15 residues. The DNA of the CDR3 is TGCAGTGCTATAGCGGGGAGCTCTAGCACAGATACGCAGTATTTT. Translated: CSAIAGSSSTDTQYF.

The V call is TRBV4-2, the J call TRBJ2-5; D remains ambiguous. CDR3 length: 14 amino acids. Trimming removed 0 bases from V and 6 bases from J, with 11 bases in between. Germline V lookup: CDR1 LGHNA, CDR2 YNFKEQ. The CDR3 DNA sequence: TGTGCCAGCAGCCAAGATGAAGGATTAAAGACCCAGTACTTC. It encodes CASSQDEGLKTQYF.

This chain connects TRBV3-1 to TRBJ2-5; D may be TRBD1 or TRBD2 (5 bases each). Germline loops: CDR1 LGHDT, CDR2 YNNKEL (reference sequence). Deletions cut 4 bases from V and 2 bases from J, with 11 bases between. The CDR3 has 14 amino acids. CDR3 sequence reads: CASSLRGPQETQYF. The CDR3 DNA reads TGTGCCAGCAGCCTTCGGGGACCTCAAGAGACCCAGTACTTC.

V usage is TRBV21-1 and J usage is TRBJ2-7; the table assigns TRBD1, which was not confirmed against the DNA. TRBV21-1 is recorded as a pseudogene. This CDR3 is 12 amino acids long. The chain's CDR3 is CASSARTGGKIF. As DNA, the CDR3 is TGTGCCAGCAGCGCAAGGACAGGGGGAAAAATCTTC.

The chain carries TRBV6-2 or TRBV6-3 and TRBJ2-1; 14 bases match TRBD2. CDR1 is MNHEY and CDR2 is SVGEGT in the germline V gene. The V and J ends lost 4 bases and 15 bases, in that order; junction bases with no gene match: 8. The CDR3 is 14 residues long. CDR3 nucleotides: TGTGCCAGCAGTTCCCCGGGACTAGCGGGAGCGGCGTTCTTC. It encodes CASSSPGLAGAAFF.

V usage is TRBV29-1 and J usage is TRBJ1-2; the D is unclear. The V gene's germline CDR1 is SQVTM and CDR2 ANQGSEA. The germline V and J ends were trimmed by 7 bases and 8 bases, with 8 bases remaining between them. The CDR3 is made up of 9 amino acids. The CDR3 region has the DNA TGCAGCGGGGAGCGGGGCTACACCTTC. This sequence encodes CSGERGYTF.

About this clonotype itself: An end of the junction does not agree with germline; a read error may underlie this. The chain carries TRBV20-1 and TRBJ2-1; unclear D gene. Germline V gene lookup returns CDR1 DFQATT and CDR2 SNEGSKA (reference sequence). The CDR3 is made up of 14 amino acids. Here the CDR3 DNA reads TGCAGTGCTATTCCCCGACCCTCCGACAATGAGCAGTTCTTC. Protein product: CSAIPRPSDNEQFF.

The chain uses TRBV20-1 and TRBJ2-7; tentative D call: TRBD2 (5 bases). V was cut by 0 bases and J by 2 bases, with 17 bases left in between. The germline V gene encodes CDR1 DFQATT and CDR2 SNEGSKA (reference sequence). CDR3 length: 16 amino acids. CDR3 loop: CSARDRRTVKTYEQYF. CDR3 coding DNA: TGCAGTGCTAGAGATCGGAGGACCGTTAAAACCTACGAGCAGTACTTC.